This passage covers 25 T cell receptor beta chains from one sample sequenced in a study of T cell repertoires and Cas9 in healthy adults. Profiling relied on immunoSEQ multiplex PCR, and the TCRdb table lists in-frame clones only, not all of them. Among more than 13,000 clones listed, under 90% were seen once. Source material: Tregs (CD4+, CD25+, CD127-, CD137-, CD154-) from PBMCs; culture status not recorded. These receptors came from a human donor in good health.

The chain employs TRBV20-1 and TRBJ2-3, with D perhaps TRBD2 (6 bases). Germline CDR1 and CDR2: DFQATT and SNEGSKA (reference sequence). This CDR3 is built from 11 residues. V was pared by 7 bases and J by 6 bases, with 11 bases between. CDR3 coding DNA: TGCAGTGGCGCAGGGAGGGATACGCAGTATTTT. Residues: CSGAGRDTQYF.

The CDR3 DNA sequence: TGTGCCAGCAGTGAAGATTGGCATTTCGGCTACACCTTC. Translating gives CASSEDWHFGYTF. The chain employs TRBV6-1 and TRBJ1-2; D uncertain. CDR1 is MNHNS, CDR2 SASEGT, per germline. This CDR3 has 13 amino acids. V lost 1 base and J lost 8, with 11 bases in between.

The V call is TRBV5-1, the J call TRBJ2-3; possibly TRBD2 for D (6 bases). CDR1 and CDR2 from the germline V gene are SGHRS and YFSETQ. The CDR3 consists of 16 residues. V gave up 0 bases and J gave up 3 bases, with 14 bases separating them. The CDR3 here is CASSLVGGLSTDTQYF. The CDR3 coding sequence is TGCGCCAGCAGCTTGGTGGGGGGATTGAGTACAGATACGCAGTATTTT.

This chain links TRBV18 with TRBJ2-2; TRBD1 might be the D (6 bases). CDR3 length: 15 residues. CDR1 and CDR2 from the germline V gene are KGHSH and LQKENI. Trimming left V 4 bases short and J 1 base short, with 10 bases between. In DNA form, the CDR3 reads TGTGCCAGCTCACGACCGGGACAGAACACCGGGGAGCTGTTTTTT. This sequence encodes CASSRPGQNTGELFF.

The V and J genes are TRBV9 and TRBJ2-1; no firm D call. This CDR3 spans 13 amino acids. CDR1 is SGDLS and CDR2 is YYNGEE in the germline V gene. V was trimmed by 0 bases and J by 13 bases, leaving 14 bases between them. CDR3 amino acids: CASSVGLVDVQFF. The CDR3 DNA is TGTGCCAGCAGCGTAGGGCTAGTTGATGTACAGTTCTTC.

The rearrangement joins TRBV27 to TRBJ1-6; D is unresolved. The CDR3 runs 12 residues. V was cut by 3 bases and J by 10 bases, with 7 bases left in between. Germline V gene sequence: CDR1 MNHEY, CDR2 SMNVEV (reference sequence). The CDR3 DNA reads as TGTGCCAGCAGTTTTCCCCGGTCACCCCTCCACTTT. Protein: CASSFPRSPLHF.

V usage is TRBV5-1 and J usage is TRBJ2-5; a possible D gene is TRBD1 (6 bases). Deletions cut 4 bases from V and 0 bases from J, with 10 bases between. This CDR3 is built from 14 residues. Germline V CDR1 and CDR2: SGHRS, YFSETQ. The DNA for the CDR3 is TGCGCCAGCAGCCAAAGGACAGACCAAGAGACCCAGTACTTC. The encoded protein is CASSQRTDQETQYF.

The CDR3 is CASSLVTGVPEAFF. The DNA of the CDR3 is TGCGCCAGCAGCTTGGTTACAGGGGTCCCTGAAGCTTTCTTT. V usage is TRBV5-1 and J usage is TRBJ1-1, with 7 nucleotides matching TRBD1. CDR3 length: 14 residues. Germline values: CDR1 SGHRS, CDR2 YFSETQ. J lost 6 bases, V lost 0 bases, and 5 bases had no gene match.

The chain is built from TRBV10-1 and TRBJ1-5; D uncertain. The CDR3 spans 14 residues. V dropped 5 bases and J dropped 5 bases, with 13 bases sitting between them. Per germline, CDR1 WNHNN and CDR2 SYGVQD (reference sequence). CDR3 DNA sequence: TGCGCCAGCAGTATGATGGGGAGGCATCAGCCCCAGCATTTT. This codes for CASSMMGRHQPQHF.

This chain connects TRBV19 to TRBJ1-5; TRBD1 matches at 7 bases. Trimming cost V 4 bases and J 2 bases; bases outside gene matches: 2. This CDR3 contains 14 residues. Germline CDR1 and CDR2: LNHDA and SQIVND (reference sequence). CDR3 sequence: CASSTDRGNQPQHF. CDR3 nucleotide sequence: TGTGCCAGTAGTACCGACAGGGGCAATCAGCCCCAGCATTTT.

The J gene is TRBJ2-3, the V gene TRBV6-6, with D perhaps TRBD1 (6 bases). The CDR3 runs to 15 residues. V lost 6 bases and J 1 base, leaving 14 bases between the germline ends. Germline values: CDR1 MNHNY, CDR2 SVGAGI (reference sequence). DNA of the CDR3: TGTGCCAGCAGGTCCAGGGGACCACGCACAGATACGCAGTATTTT. Translating gives CASRSRGPRTDTQYF.

The chain links TRBV27 to TRBJ1-4; 7 nucleotides align to TRBD1. Germline V gives CDR1 MNHEY, CDR2 SMNVEV (reference sequence). V was clipped by 3 bases and J by 5 bases; unmatched bases: 6. This CDR3 has 15 residues. CDR3 sequence (DNA): TGTGCCAGCAGTTTTCGGGGACAGACAAATGAAAAACTGTTTTTT. Encoded protein: CASSFRGQTNEKLFF.

V gene TRBV10-1 combines with J gene TRBJ2-3; either TRBD1 or TRBD2 may supply D (5 bases each). Trimming shortened V by 3 bases and J by 4 bases, and 11 bases separated the two germline ends. Germline V gene sequence: CDR1 WNHNN, CDR2 SYGVQD (reference sequence). This CDR3 spans 14 amino acids. CDR3 bases: TGCGCCAGCAGTGATTGGGGGAATTCAGATACGCAGTATTTT. Translated, it gives CASSDWGNSDTQYF.

This chain joins TRBV19 and TRBJ1-5; 8 bases map to TRBD1. Trimming at V came to 6 bases and at J to 9 bases, leaving 10 bases not matched to a gene. In germline, CDR1 is LNHDA, CDR2 SQIVND (reference sequence). The CDR3 length is 14 residues. The CDR3 DNA sequence: TGTGCCAGTAGGACAGGGGCTTCGGGAGGGCCCCAGCATTTT. Protein sequence: CASRTGASGGPQHF.

This chain's CDR3 is CASSLGGHTDTQYF. Here the CDR3 DNA reads TGCGCCAGCAGCTTGGGGGGCCACACAGATACGCAGTATTTT. This sequence joins TRBV5-1 and TRBJ2-3, with D perhaps matching TRBD1 (5 bases). The CDR3 runs 14 residues. Germline CDR1 is SGHRS and CDR2 is YFSETQ. The germline V and J ends were trimmed by 0 bases and 2 bases, with 7 bases remaining between them.

CDR3 coding DNA: TGTGCCAGCACTCGACATGGGGGAAATTCACCCCTCCACTTT. Its protein product is CASTRHGGNSPLHF. This rearrangement joins TRBV2 to TRBJ1-6; D is possibly TRBD1 (5 bases). Germline V gives CDR1 SNHLY, CDR2 FYNNEI. The CDR3 contains 14 residues. Deletions cut 7 bases from V and 7 bases from J, with 14 bases between.

The chain carries TRBV5-1 and TRBJ1-2, with 7 bases that match TRBD1. Germline CDR1 and CDR2: SGHRS and YFSETQ. CDR3 length equals 15 residues. V shed 4 bases and J 8 bases; nucleotides not matched to a gene: 14. CDR3 protein: CASSALTGTERGYTF. CDR3 sequence (DNA): TGCGCCAGCAGCGCCTTAACCGGGACAGAAAGGGGCTACACCTTC.

This sequence joins TRBV6-5 and TRBJ2-7; TRBD1 is a possible D gene (5 bases). V lost 5 bases and J lost 0, with 11 bases in between. CDR3 length equals 14 residues. CDR1 is MNHEY and CDR2 is SVGAGI in the germline V gene. CDR3 sequence: CASSERGFSYEQYF. Here the CDR3 DNA reads TGTGCCAGCAGTGAAAGGGGATTCTCCTACGAGCAGTACTTC.

The chain couples TRBV7-3 to TRBJ2-7, with D possibly TRBD2 on 5 matching bases. The CDR3 has 13 amino acids. Trimming stripped 6 bases from V and 5 bases from J, with 14 bases between. In germline, CDR1 is SGHTA, CDR2 FQGTGA. The CDR3 coding sequence is TGTGCCAGCAGACAATCCTCCGGGAACGAGCAGTACTTC. This codes for CASRQSSGNEQYF.

The chain joins TRBV7-2 to TRBJ2-1; D might be TRBD2 (6 bases). The V and J ends lost 3 bases and 6 bases respectively, with 9 bases between them. This CDR3 has 13 amino acids. Germline V gives CDR1 SGHTA, CDR2 FQGNSA. The CDR3 reads CASSFFGGNEQFF. CDR3 DNA: TGTGCCAGCAGCTTCTTCGGGGGCAATGAGCAGTTCTTC.

The chain uses TRBV29-1 and TRBJ2-1, with D possibly TRBD1 on 5 matching bases. CDR1 and CDR2 from the germline V gene are SQVTM and ANQGSEA. The CDR3 length is 16 residues. Trimming stripped 0 bases from V and 3 bases from J, with 15 bases between. CDR3 sequence reads: CSVEDLKGQRYNEQFF. Here the CDR3 DNA reads TGCAGCGTTGAAGATCTAAAGGGGCAGCGCTACAATGAGCAGTTCTTC.

The V call is TRBV18, the J call TRBJ1-2; D unclear. Germline V CDR1 and CDR2: KGHSH, LQKENI. This CDR3 spans 15 amino acids. V was cut by 1 base and J by 2 bases, with 11 bases left in between. Written as DNA, the CDR3 is TGTGCCAGCTCACCACGCGGCACGGTGAACTATGGCTACACCTTC. Translating gives CASSPRGTVNYGYTF.

CDR3 residues: CASEPPSRDLAKNTEAFF. DNA of the CDR3: TGTGCCAGTGAACCCCCCTCTCGGGACTTAGCTAAAAACACTGAAGCTTTCTTT. The J gene is TRBJ1-1, the V gene TRBV2, with a tentative D call TRBD1 (5 bases). CDR3 length: 18 residues. Trimming took off 9 bases at V and 2 bases at J, with 28 bases between the two ends. Germline values: CDR1 SNHLY, CDR2 FYNNEI.

This chain uses TRBV6-4 with TRBJ2-7, with D perhaps matching TRBD1 (5 bases). Trimming left V 7 bases short and J 11 bases short, with 21 bases between. Germline values: CDR1 MRHNA, CDR2 SNTAGT. This CDR3 is 13 amino acids long. The CDR3 protein is CASTRVFDGSEYF. CDR3 nucleotides: TGTGCCAGCACCAGGGTATTCGACGGATCGGAGTACTTC.

As for this clone: At one of its ends the junction is not consistent with the germline gene, which may arise from a read error. The chain employs TRBV5-7 and TRBJ2-7; 8 positions agree with TRBD1. TRBV5-7 falls under the ORF class, with uncertain function. This CDR3 has 15 amino acids. The CDR3 DNA sequence: TGCGCCAGCAGCTTGAGGACAGGGCCAACCTACGAGCAGTACTTC. It codes for CASSLRTGPTYEQYF.